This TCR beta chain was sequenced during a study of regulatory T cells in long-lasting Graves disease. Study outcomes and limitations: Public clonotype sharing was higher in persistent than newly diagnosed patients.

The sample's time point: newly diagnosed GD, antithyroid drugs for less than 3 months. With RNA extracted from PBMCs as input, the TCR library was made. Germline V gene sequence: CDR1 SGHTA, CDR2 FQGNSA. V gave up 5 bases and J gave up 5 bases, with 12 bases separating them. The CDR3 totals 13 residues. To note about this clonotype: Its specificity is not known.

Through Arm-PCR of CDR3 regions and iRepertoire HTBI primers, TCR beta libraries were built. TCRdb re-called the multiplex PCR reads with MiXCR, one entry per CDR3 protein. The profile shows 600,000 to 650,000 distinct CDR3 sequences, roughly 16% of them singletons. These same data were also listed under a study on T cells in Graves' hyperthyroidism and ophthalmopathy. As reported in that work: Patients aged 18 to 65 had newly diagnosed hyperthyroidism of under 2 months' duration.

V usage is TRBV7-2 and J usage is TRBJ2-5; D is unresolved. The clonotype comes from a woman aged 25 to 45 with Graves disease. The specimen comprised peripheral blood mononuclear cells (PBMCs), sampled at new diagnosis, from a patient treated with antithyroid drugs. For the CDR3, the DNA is TGTGCCAGCAGCCGAGCTTTGGGGGAGACCCAGTACTTC. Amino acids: CASSRALGETQYF.